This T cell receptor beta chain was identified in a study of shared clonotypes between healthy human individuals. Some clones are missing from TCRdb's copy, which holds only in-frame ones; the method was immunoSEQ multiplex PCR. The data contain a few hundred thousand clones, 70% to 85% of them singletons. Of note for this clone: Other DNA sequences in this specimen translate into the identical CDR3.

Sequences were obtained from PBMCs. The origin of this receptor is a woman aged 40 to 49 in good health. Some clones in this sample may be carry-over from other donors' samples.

CDR3 sequence (DNA): TGTGCCAGCAGTGAACCCTACGAGCAGTACTTC. Its translation: CASSEPYEQYF. The chain has TRBV6-1 and TRBJ2-7; no firm D call. Trimming left V 2 bases short and J 2 bases short, with 1 base between. Germline CDR1 is MNHNS and CDR2 is SASEGT. This CDR3 is 11 amino acids long.